This TCR beta chain is from a study of shared clonotypes between healthy human individuals. TCRdb keeps only in-frame clones here, not all; method: immunoSEQ multiplex PCR. Of around 1.1 million clones listed, around 77% were seen once; the top ten hold 0.89%. The specimen sequenced was memory CD4+ T cells from PBMCs. Documented subset: CD45RA-negative fraction. The TCR originated in a man younger than 30 in good health. Some clones in this sample may be carry-over from other donors' samples.

CDR3 amino acids: CASSLADYGYTF. In DNA, the CDR3 is TGTGCCAGCAGCTTGGCTGACTATGGCTACACCTTC. This chain uses TRBV5-6 with TRBJ1-2; D unresolved. With 0 bases removed from V and 3 bases from J, the gap between germline ends came to 3 bases. The germline V gene has CDR1 SGHDT and CDR2 YYEEEE. The CDR3 runs to 12 residues.